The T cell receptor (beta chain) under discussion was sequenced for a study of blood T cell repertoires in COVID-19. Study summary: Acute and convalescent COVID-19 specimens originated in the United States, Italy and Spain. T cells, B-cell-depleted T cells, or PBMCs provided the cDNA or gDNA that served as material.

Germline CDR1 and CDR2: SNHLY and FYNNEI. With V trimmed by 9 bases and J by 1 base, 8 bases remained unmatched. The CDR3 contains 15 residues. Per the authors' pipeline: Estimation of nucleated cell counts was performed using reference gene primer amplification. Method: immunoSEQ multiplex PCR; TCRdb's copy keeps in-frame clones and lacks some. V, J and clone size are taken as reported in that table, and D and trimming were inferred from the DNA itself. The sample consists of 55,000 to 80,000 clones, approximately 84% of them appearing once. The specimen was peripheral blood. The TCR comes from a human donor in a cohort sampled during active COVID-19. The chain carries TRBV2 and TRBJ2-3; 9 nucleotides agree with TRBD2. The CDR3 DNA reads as TGTGCCAGAGGGGAGTTAGCGGGGGGCACAGATACGCAGTATTTT. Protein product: CARGELAGGTDTQYF. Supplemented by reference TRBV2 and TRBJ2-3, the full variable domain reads EPEVTQTPSHQVTQMGQEVILRCVPISNHLYFYWYRQILGQKVEFLVSFYNNEISEKSEIFDDQFSVERPDGSNFTLKIRSTKLEDSAMYFCARGELAGGTDTQYFGPGTRLTVL.